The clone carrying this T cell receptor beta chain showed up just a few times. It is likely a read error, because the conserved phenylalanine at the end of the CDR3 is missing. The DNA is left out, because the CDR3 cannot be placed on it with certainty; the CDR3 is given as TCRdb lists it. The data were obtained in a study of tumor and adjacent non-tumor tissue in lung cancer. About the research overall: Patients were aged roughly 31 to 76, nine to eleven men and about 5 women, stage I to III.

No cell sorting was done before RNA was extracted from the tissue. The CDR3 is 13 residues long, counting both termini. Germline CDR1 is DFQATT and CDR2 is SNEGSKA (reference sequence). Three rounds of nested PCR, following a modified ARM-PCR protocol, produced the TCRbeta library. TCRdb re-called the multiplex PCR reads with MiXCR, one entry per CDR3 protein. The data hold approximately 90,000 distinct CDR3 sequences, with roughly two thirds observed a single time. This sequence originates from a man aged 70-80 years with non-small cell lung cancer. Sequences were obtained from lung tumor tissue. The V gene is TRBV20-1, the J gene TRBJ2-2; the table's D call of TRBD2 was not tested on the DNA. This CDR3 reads CSALDYTTGELLC.